The 24 T cell receptor beta chains below come from one sample, sequenced in a study of CD8 T cells in ankylosing spondylitis (dated by TCRdb to about 2017). The method behind the library was 5' RACE. This sample was sequenced with an Illumina HiSeq 2500. Starting from the raw public reads, TCRdb applied fastp trimming at Q25, assembled clones with MiXCR and retained in-frame beta chains. Every entry covers one CDR3 protein and lists the most common genes and DNA from its rows. This sample is represented by around 250,000 distinct CDR3 sequences; about 10% of them were singletons. Clones ranked in the top ten supply 5.5% to 8% of the sample. Sequencing was carried out using blood, either unsorted or a sorted T cell fraction (not recorded which). These receptors were taken from a male donor with ankylosing spondylitis or in good health (not recorded which).

This clonotype was seen many times. The chain recombines TRBV20-1 with TRBJ2-7; 8 positions agree with TRBD2. The CDR3 totals 15 residues. Losses at the gene ends were 3 bases for V and 7 bases for J; bases not matched to a gene: 14. Per germline, CDR1 DFQATT and CDR2 SNEGSKA (reference sequence). CDR3 residues: CSASLASGPSREQYF. The DNA of the CDR3 is TGCAGTGCTAGCTTGGCTAGCGGGCCATCGCGGGAGCAGTACTTC.

This clonotype was observed many times. The rearrangement joins TRBV9 to TRBJ1-4; D unclear. CDR3 length equals 12 residues. Germline-derived CDR1 and CDR2 are SGDLS and YYNGEE. Trimming stripped 2 bases from V and 9 bases from J, with 8 bases between. CDR3 sequence: CASSVTLKKLFF. The CDR3 DNA reads as TGTGCCAGCAGCGTCACCCTGAAAAAACTGTTTTTT.

This clonotype has a count of ten or more. The chain employs TRBV28 and TRBJ2-3; 7 nucleotides agree with TRBD1. This CDR3 is built from 14 residues. Germline assignment: CDR1 MDHEN and CDR2 SYDVKM. Trimming removed 5 bases from V and 7 bases from J; junction bases left unmatched: 9. CDR3 nucleotide sequence: TGTGCCAGCAGTCTGGGACAGACACCACATACGCAGTATTTT. It is translated as CASSLGQTPHTQYF.

This clonotype was observed a handful of times. The V call is TRBV12-3 or TRBV12-4, the J call TRBJ1-2, with D hard to call. This CDR3 contains 13 residues. Trimming took 6 bases from V and 2 from J, leaving 10 bases between them. The CDR3 here is CASRAHTNYGYTF. The CDR3, as DNA: TGTGCCAGCAGGGCCCATACGAACTATGGCTACACCTTC.

This clonotype appeared many times. V and J are TRBV28 and TRBJ2-3; the D is unclear. Trimming removed 1 base from V and 4 bases from J, with 3 bases in between. The germline V gene has CDR1 MDHEN and CDR2 SYDVKM. CDR3 length: 12 amino acids. Here the CDR3 reads CASSLLSDTQYF. CDR3 coding DNA: TGTGCCAGCAGTTTATTGTCAGATACGCAGTATTTT. Variable domain in full (rest from reference TRBV28 and TRBJ2-3): DVKVTQSSRYLVKRTGEKVFLECVQDMDHENMFWYRQDPGLGLRLIYFSYDVKMKEKGDIPEGYSVSREKKERFSLILESASTNQTSMYLCASSLLSDTQYFGPGTRLTVL.

This clonotype was seen ten or more times. This chain connects TRBV4-1 to TRBJ2-7; 7 nucleotides match TRBD1. Germline CDR1 MGHRA, CDR2 YSYEKL. This CDR3 comprises 15 residues. The V gene end was trimmed by 4 bases and the J gene end by 3 bases; junction bases not matched to a gene: 9. For the CDR3, the DNA is TGCGCCAGCAGCCCCGACAGGGAAAGGGACTACGAGCAGTACTTC. Translation gives CASSPDRERDYEQYF.

This clonotype occurred many times. The V and J genes are TRBV6-6 and TRBJ2-2; no reliable D call. The V gene lost 1 base and the J gene lost 7 bases, with 7 bases spanning the gap. Germline V gene lookup returns CDR1 MNHNY and CDR2 SVGAGI (reference sequence). The CDR3 is 13 residues long. CDR3: CASSYLSSGELFF. CDR3 nucleotides: TGTGCCAGCAGTTACTTATCAAGCGGGGAGCTGTTTTTT.

At least ten counts were recorded for this clonotype. The chain employs TRBV6-1 and TRBJ2-7; D may correspond to TRBD1 or TRBD2 (5 bases each). Germline V CDR1 and CDR2: MNHNS, SASEGT. Trimming pared 6 bases from V and 4 bases from J, leaving 19 bases between. The CDR3 runs 15 residues. Here the CDR3 reads CASRRDAWGSYEQYF. The DNA for the CDR3 is TGTGCCAGCAGAAGGGACGCCTGGGGTTCGTACGAGCAGTACTTC.

There are many counts of this clonotype. The chain links TRBV20-1 to TRBJ2-3; tentative D call: TRBD1 (9 bases). V was cut by 6 bases and J by 6 bases, with 22 bases left in between. There are 15 residues in the CDR3. The germline V gene encodes CDR1 DFQATT and CDR2 SNEGSKA (reference sequence). The CDR3 DNA is TGCAGTGCGAGGACAGGGGTAGCGGGAAGTGATACGCAGTATTTT. It is translated as CSARTGVAGSDTQYF.

The chain joins TRBV5-5 to TRBJ1-6, with D uncertain. This CDR3 has 15 amino acids. The germline V gene has CDR1 SGHKS and CDR2 YYEKEE (reference sequence). V lost 3 bases and J lost 10, with 17 bases in between. The CDR3 DNA reads as TGTGCCAGCAGCTCCGGGTCTCATAGGAACTCACCCCTCCACTTT. This gives the protein CASSSGSHRNSPLHF.

This clonotype was seen a handful of times. The chain combines TRBV10-3 with TRBJ2-1; D may be TRBD2 (6 bases). Germline values: CDR1 ENHRY, CDR2 SYGVKD. V lost 2 bases and J 2 bases, leaving 10 bases between the germline ends. The CDR3 runs to 15 residues. The CDR3 region is CAISEGGGTYNEQFF. The CDR3 DNA follows: TGTGCCATCAGTGAGGGGGGAGGCACCTACAATGAGCAGTTCTTC.

The chain uses TRBV7-9 and TRBJ2-1, with a tentative D call TRBD1 (5 bases). The V gene's germline CDR1 is SEHNR and CDR2 FQNEAQ (reference sequence). Trimming stripped 8 bases from V and 8 bases from J, with 19 bases between. The CDR3 runs to 14 residues. The CDR3 region has the DNA TGTGCCAGCTCAGCCAAGGGGCTTCTGGATGAGCAGTTCTTC. Residues: CASSAKGLLDEQFF.

This clonotype has only a few counts. The chain is built from TRBV7-6 and TRBJ2-7; perhaps TRBD1 as D (5 bases). Germline values: CDR1 SGHVS, CDR2 FNYEAQ. V was pared by 3 bases and J by 6 bases, with 21 bases between. This CDR3 spans 16 amino acids. CDR3 residues: CASSFSLGRQPVEQYF. The CDR3 DNA sequence: TGTGCCAGCAGCTTCAGTTTAGGTCGACAGCCGGTCGAGCAGTACTTC.

This clonotype was detected only a few times. The CDR3 loop is CASSLSFGVYNEQFF. CDR3 coding DNA: TGTGCCAGCAGCTTAAGCTTCGGGGTCTACAATGAGCAGTTCTTC. The chain couples TRBV7-2 to TRBJ2-1; D possibly corresponds to TRBD2 (5 bases). Germline V CDR1 and CDR2: SGHTA, FQGNSA. V was shortened by 2 bases and J by 3 bases, with 11 bases between the two germline ends. The CDR3 covers 15 residues.

This clonotype has at least ten counts. J is TRBJ1-4 and V is TRBV20-1, with 9 bases matching TRBD1. J gave up 6 bases and V 1 base, and 9 bases lay outside the gene matches. Germline V gene sequence: CDR1 DFQATT, CDR2 SNEGSKA (reference sequence). The CDR3 sequence is 16 residues long. The chain's CDR3 is CSARVGTGRDHEKLFF. The DNA of the CDR3 is TGCAGTGCTAGAGTGGGGACAGGGAGGGACCATGAAAAACTGTTTTTT.

In this sample, this clonotype turned up once. The V and J genes are TRBV12-3 or TRBV12-4 and TRBJ1-2, with D hard to call. V was clipped by 6 bases and J by 3 bases, with 11 bases between them. The CDR3 is 13 amino acids. This CDR3 is CASRPRTDYGYTF. The CDR3 nucleotides are TGTGCCAGCAGGCCTCGGACGGACTATGGCTACACCTTC.

In its sample, this clonotype was seen a few times. V gene TRBV2 combines with J gene TRBJ2-1; 7 bases align to TRBD1. J gave up 2 bases and V 5 bases, and 9 bases lay outside the gene matches. There are 16 residues in the CDR3. The germline V gene encodes CDR1 SNHLY and CDR2 FYNNEI. CDR3 residues: CASSYNRDSPYNEQFF. The CDR3 DNA follows: TGTGCCAGCAGTTACAACCGGGACAGTCCCTACAATGAGCAGTTCTTC.

This clonotype was picked up many times. This chain connects TRBV7-3 to TRBJ2-2; TRBD2 agrees at 7 bases. The CDR3 runs to 15 residues. The J segment lost 6 bases and the V segment lost 4 bases, leaving 8 bases of the junction unmatched. Germline CDR1 reads SGHTA; CDR2 reads FQGTGA. CDR3 sequence reads: CASSWTSLRAGELFF. The CDR3 DNA reads as TGTGCCAGCAGCTGGACTAGTCTGAGGGCCGGGGAGCTGTTTTTT.

This clonotype was counted only a few times. This chain connects TRBV7-9 to TRBJ1-4; D is ambiguous. The V gene's germline CDR1 is SEHNR and CDR2 FQNEAQ (reference sequence). CDR3 length equals 14 residues. Trimming took 1 base from V and 5 from J, leaving 8 bases between them. The chain's CDR3 is CASSLGQGNEKLFF. DNA for the CDR3: TGTGCCAGCAGCTTAGGACAAGGGAATGAAAAACTGTTTTTT.

This clonotype has ten or more counts. A read error may account for a junction end that differs from germline. J is TRBJ2-1 and V is TRBV20-1; 8 bases are shared with TRBD2. The CDR3 runs 15 residues. The germline CDR1 and CDR2 sequences are DFQATT and SNEGSKA (reference sequence). The CDR3 loop reads CSAREGTRGYNEQFF. The DNA of the CDR3 is TGCAGTGCAAGAGAAGGGACTAGGGGTTACAATGAGCAGTTCTTC.

This clonotype was detected many times. The chain joins TRBV15 to TRBJ1-5, with D hard to call. The V end lost 1 base, the J end lost 5 bases, and 3 bases lay between the germline ends. From germline, CDR1 is LNHNV and CDR2 YYDKDF (reference sequence). The CDR3 has 12 residues. CDR3 coding DNA: TGTGCCACCAGCAGAGTGGATCAGCCCCAGCATTTT. This codes for CATSRVDQPQHF.

This clonotype has a handful of counts. The chain has TRBV5-1 and TRBJ1-1; D possibly corresponds to TRBD1 (5 bases). CDR3 length: 18 amino acids. Between the trimmed V and J ends, which lost 4 bases and 0 bases, there was a span of 22 bases. CDR1 is SGHRS, CDR2 YFSETQ, per germline. The CDR3 DNA sequence: TGCGCCAGCAGCCCGTACGAACCGGGACGGACTATGAACACTGAAGCTTTCTTT. Its protein is CASSPYEPGRTMNTEAFF.

At least ten counts were recorded for this clonotype. The chain links TRBV25-1 to TRBJ2-1; 9 bases line up with TRBD1. The germline gives CDR1 MGHDK, CDR2 SYGVNS. The CDR3 length is 16 residues. Trimming removed 1 base from V and 7 bases from J; junction bases left unmatched: 8. The CDR3 sequence is CASSESWTGVENEQFF. CDR3 nucleotides: TGTGCCAGCAGTGAATCTTGGACAGGGGTTGAGAATGAGCAGTTCTTC.

Many counts were recorded for this clonotype. The chain carries TRBV6-5 and TRBJ2-7; D remains ambiguous. The V gene lost 0 bases and the J gene lost 4 bases, with 13 bases spanning the gap. This CDR3 has 15 amino acids. Per the germline V gene, CDR1 is MNHEY and CDR2 is SVGAGI. The DNA of the CDR3 is TGTGCCAGCAGTTACTCGAGGCAGGCATATTACGAGCAGTACTTC. Protein sequence: CASSYSRQAYYEQYF.